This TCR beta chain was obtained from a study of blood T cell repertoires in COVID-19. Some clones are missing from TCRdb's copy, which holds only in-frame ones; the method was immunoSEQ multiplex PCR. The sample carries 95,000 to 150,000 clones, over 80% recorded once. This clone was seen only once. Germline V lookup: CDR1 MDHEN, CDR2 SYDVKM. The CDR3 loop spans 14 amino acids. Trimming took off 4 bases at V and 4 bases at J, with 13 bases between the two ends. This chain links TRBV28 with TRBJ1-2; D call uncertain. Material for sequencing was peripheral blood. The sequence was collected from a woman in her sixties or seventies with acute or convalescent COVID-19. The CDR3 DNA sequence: TGTGCCAGCAGTTACCCCACAGAAACCTATGGCTACACCTTC. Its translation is CASSYPTETYGYTF.